Listed below are T cell receptor beta chains from one sample, sequenced in a study of blood T cell repertoires in COVID-19. Assay used: immunoSEQ multiplex PCR; TCRdb lists only in-frame clones, some missing. The sample lists tens of thousands of clones; less than 85% were seen once. Specimen: peripheral blood. Receptors originate from a human donor in a cohort sampled during active COVID-19. Both conserved end residues are part of each CDR3. Fields, in order: J gene, V gene, clone size, D gene, CDR3 protein, CDR3 DNA. The D gene is left open where the match is weak. Expanded clones get a size class; other rows say once, few or many, or leave the size out.

TRBJ2-1,TRBV18,NA,NA,CASSELSRDNEQFF,TGTGCCAGCTCAGAACTGTCCAGGGACAATGAGCAGTTCTTC
TRBJ2-5,TRBV7-2,few,NA,CASSLGVLGLQETQYF,TGTGCCAGCAGCTTGGGAGTACTTGGCCTACAAGAGACCCAGTACTTC
TRBJ1-4,TRBV2,once,TRBD1,CASSATGVNEKLFF,TGTGCCAGCAGTGCTACAGGGGTTAATGAAAAACTGTTTTTT
TRBJ2-1,TRBV11-2,NA,NA,CASSLEGRYNEQFF,TGTGCCAGCAGCTTAGAGGGGCGCTACAATGAGCAGTTCTTC
TRBJ2-7,TRBV7-2,NA,NA,CASSLDSGSYEQYF,TGTGCCAGCAGCTTAGATTCAGGGTCCTACGAGCAGTACTTC
TRBJ2-3,TRBV5-4,NA,TRBD1,CASSFLQGSTDTQYF,TGTGCCAGCAGCTTTTTACAGGGGAGCACAGATACGCAGTATTTT
TRBJ2-7,TRBV7-2,NA,TRBD2,CASSLAGTSFYYEQYF,TGTGCCAGCAGCTTAGCGGGGACTAGTTTTTACTACGAGCAGTACTTC
TRBJ1-2,TRBV2,NA,TRBD1,CASSLRGTGGYGYTF,TGTGCCAGCAGCCTCAGGGGGACAGGGGGCTATGGCTACACCTTC
TRBJ2-1,TRBV28,NA,TRBD1,CASSLLAGGGNEQFF,TGTGCCAGCAGTTTGTTGGCAGGGGGCGGGAATGAGCAGTTCTTC
TRBJ1-1,TRBV19,NA,TRBD1,CASRQGRNTEAFF,TGTGCCAGTCGACAGGGAAGGAACACTGAAGCTTTCTTT
TRBJ2-1,TRBV9,once,TRBD1,CASSSYRGQGKDEQFF,TGTGCCAGCAGCTCATATAGGGGACAGGGGAAGGATGAGCAGTTCTTC
TRBJ2-7,TRBV2,NA,NA,CASSGLGAKNEQYF,TGTGCCAGCAGTGGCCTGGGGGCGAAGAACGAGCAGTACTTC
TRBJ1-1,TRBV6-2/TRBV6-3,NA,NA,CASSFNSNTEAFF,TGTGCCAGCAGTTTTAACAGCAACACTGAAGCTTTCTTT
TRBJ2-7,TRBV28,NA,TRBD2,CASSPGGQSLYEQYF,TGTGCCAGCAGCCCGGGGGGGCAGAGTCTATACGAGCAGTACTTC
TRBJ1-6,TRBV7-6,NA,NA,CASSLGTPDNSPLHF,TGTGCCAGCAGCCTCGGGACTCCGGATAATTCACCCCTCCACTTT
TRBJ2-3,TRBV29-1,few,TRBD1,CSVEETGGTDTQYF,TGCAGCGTTGAAGAAACAGGGGGCACAGATACGCAGTATTTT
TRBJ2-6,TRBV19,NA,NA,CASSSRAGANVLTF,TGTGCCAGTAGTAGCAGGGCTGGGGCCAACGTCCTGACTTTC
TRBJ2-7,TRBV7-6,NA,NA,CASSFQRGLEQYF,TGTGCCAGCAGCTTCCAACGGGGATTGGAGCAGTACTTC
TRBJ1-2,TRBV2,NA,NA,CASSAGNSYGYTF,TGTGCCAGCAGTGCGGGGAACAGCTATGGCTACACCTTC
TRBJ1-6,TRBV2,NA,NA,CASSAPPGGVASPLHF,TGTGCCAGCAGTGCCCCTCCGGGGGGGGTAGCTTCACCCCTCCACTTT
TRBJ1-6,TRBV28,NA,TRBD1,CATGNRGTRYNSPLHF,TGTGCCACAGGAAACAGGGGTACGCGATATAATTCACCCCTCCACTTT
TRBJ1-5,TRBV24-1,NA,TRBD1,CATSDWDRDGNQPQHF,TGTGCCACCAGTGATTGGGACAGGGATGGCAATCAGCCCCAGCATTTT
TRBJ2-1,TRBV25-1,NA,NA,CASSSRTRGSSYNEQFF,TGTGCCAGCAGTTCTCGGACAAGGGGAAGCTCCTACAATGAGCAGTTCTTC
TRBJ2-7,TRBV5-6,NA,TRBD1,CASQLDRGHEQYF,TGTGCCAGCCAACTGGACAGGGGCCACGAGCAGTACTTC
TRBJ2-3,TRBV5-1,NA,NA,CASSFDRPSTDTQYF,TGCGCCAGCAGCTTTGACAGACCTAGCACAGATACGCAGTATTTT
TRBJ2-7,TRBV10-3,NA,TRBD1,CAISDRGQTTKQYF,TGTGCCATCAGTGACAGGGGACAGACTACGAAGCAGTACTTC